This T cell receptor (beta chain) was identified during a study of blood T cell repertoires in COVID-19. Study-wide context: Specimens from acute and convalescent COVID-19 originated in the United States, Italy and Spain. PBMCs, B-cell-depleted T cells, or T cells provided the cDNA or gDNA that made up the material.

Method: immunoSEQ multiplex PCR; TCRdb's copy keeps in-frame clones and lacks some. The sample holds a few hundred thousand clones; roughly 89% are singletons and the top ten take 1.5% to 2%. Living in about two dozen US areas, the participants were between about 18 and 90 years of age. Allocation to cohorts depended on clinical history reported by the participants. This CDR3 comprises 17 residues. V gave up 1 base and J gave up 0 bases, with 15 bases separating them. From germline, CDR1 is SGHVS and CDR2 FQNEAQ. The chain uses TRBV7-8 and TRBJ1-2, with D maybe TRBD1 (6 bases). The clonotype originates from a woman younger than 30 with acute COVID-19. The sequencing sample was made of PBMCs or T cells enriched from blood (not recorded which). The CDR3: CASSLVAGVNSNYGYTF. The CDR3 region has the DNA TGTGCCAGCAGCTTAGTTGCAGGGGTGAATTCTAACTATGGCTACACCTTC.